The 20 T cell receptor beta chains listed next were all sequenced from one sample in a study of T cell responses to AZD1222 COVID-19 vaccine. Using immunoSEQ multiplex PCR, the repertoire was profiled, and TCRdb retains in-frame clones only, with some absent. The sample shows 75,000 to 85,000 clones, roughly 90% of them seen only once. The sequencing used peripheral blood, collected on day 0 of AZD1222 vaccination. These receptors originate from an adult in good health.

V and J are TRBV9 and TRBJ2-1; 10 bases map to TRBD2. This CDR3 contains 14 residues. V lost 3 bases to trimming and J lost 4 bases; unmatched junction nucleotides: 1. Germline-derived CDR1 and CDR2 are SGDLS and YYNGEE. The DNA for the CDR3 is TGTGCCAGCAGCGAGACTAGCGGGTACAATGAGCAGTTCTTC. This encodes CASSETSGYNEQFF.

The chain uses TRBV6-5 and TRBJ2-1; 7 bases match TRBD1. V was clipped by 7 bases and J by 7 bases; unmatched bases: 7. Per the germline V gene, CDR1 is MNHEY and CDR2 is SVGAGI. The length of the CDR3 is 13 residues. CDR3 coding DNA: TGTGCCAGCACCAAGACAGGGTGGAATGAGCAGTTCTTC. It yields the protein CASTKTGWNEQFF.

The rearrangement uses TRBV9 and TRBJ2-3; 9 bases align to TRBD1. Trimming took 4 bases from V and 6 from J; bases not matched to a gene: 12. The germline CDR1 and CDR2 sequences are SGDLS and YYNGEE. The CDR3 runs to 16 residues. The CDR3 spells CASSPGTGSQVDTQYF. CDR3 nucleotide sequence: TGTGCCAGCAGCCCCGGGACAGGGTCCCAAGTTGATACGCAGTATTTT.

V and J are TRBV7-9 and TRBJ2-3, with 13 positions matching TRBD2. This CDR3 is 16 amino acids long. Germline-derived CDR1 and CDR2 are SEHNR and FQNEAQ (reference sequence). V was clipped by 5 bases and J by 4 bases; unmatched bases: 6. The CDR3 DNA reads TGTGCCAGCAGCCCGCTACTAGCGGGAGGGCCAGATACGCAGTATTTT. Translating it yields CASSPLLAGGPDTQYF.

V is TRBV19 and J is TRBJ1-2; 7 bases map to TRBD1. This CDR3 has 15 amino acids. Germline V lookup: CDR1 LNHDA, CDR2 SQIVND (reference sequence). Losses at the gene ends were 7 bases for V and 5 bases for J; bases not matched to a gene: 13. CDR3 loop: CASTSTGRGFYGYTF. The CDR3 nucleotides are TGTGCCAGTACTTCGACAGGGAGGGGTTTTTATGGCTACACCTTC. The full variable domain, with the rest looked up from reference TRBV19 and TRBJ1-2, is DGGITQSPKYLFRKEGQNVTLSCEQNLNHDAMYWYRQDPGQGLRLIYYSQIVNDFQKGDIAEGYSVSREKKESFPLTVTSAQKNPTAFYLCASTSTGRGFYGYTFGSGTRLTVV.

This clone was counted once. The genes are TRBV12-3 or TRBV12-4 and TRBJ1-6; D may be TRBD1 (6 bases). The V and J ends lost 7 bases and 3 bases respectively, with 7 bases between them. CDR3 length: 13 amino acids. This chain's CDR3 is CASKGGYNSPLHF. Here the CDR3 DNA reads TGTGCCAGCAAAGGGGGCTATAATTCACCCCTCCACTTT.

The chain has TRBV12-3 or TRBV12-4 and TRBJ2-1; 8 bases are a match to TRBD2. J lost 9 bases, V lost 5 bases, and 6 bases had no gene match. The CDR3 spans 13 residues. DNA for the CDR3: TGTGCCAGCAGTCTCGGACTAGCTGGTGAGCAGTTCTTC. This sequence encodes CASSLGLAGEQFF.

V and J are TRBV9 and TRBJ2-5, with 11 bases matching TRBD2. CDR3 length: 15 amino acids. The V gene end was trimmed by 4 bases and the J gene end by 5 bases; junction bases not matched to a gene: 7. Germline CDR1 SGDLS, CDR2 YYNGEE. The CDR3 DNA is TGTGCCAGCAGCTCCACTAGCGGGAGTTGGGAGACCCAGTACTTC. Translation: CASSSTSGSWETQYF.

This sequence joins TRBV7-9 and TRBJ2-6; unclear D gene. V was pared by 4 bases and J by 0 bases, with 7 bases between. Germline V gene sequence: CDR1 SEHNR, CDR2 FQNEAQ (reference sequence). CDR3 size: 15 residues. CDR3 residues: CASSSERSGANVLTF. For the CDR3, the DNA is TGTGCCAGCAGCTCTGAGCGCTCTGGGGCCAACGTCCTGACTTTC.

This clone has only a few counts. The chain links TRBV18 to TRBJ1-6; 7 nucleotides agree with TRBD1. Germline trimming cut 3 bases from V and 8 bases from J; bases unmatched to any gene: 4. Germline V lookup: CDR1 KGHSH, CDR2 LQKENI. The CDR3 extends over 14 amino acids. The CDR3 reads CASSPGQGDSPLHF. The CDR3 coding sequence is TGTGCCAGCTCACCGGGGCAGGGGGATTCACCCCTCCACTTT.

CDR3 residues: CASSVVGTNTGELFF. The CDR3 bases are TGTGCCAGCAGCGTAGTGGGGACGAACACCGGGGAGCTGTTTTTT. V and J are TRBV9 and TRBJ2-2; D unclear. V shed 0 bases and J shed 0 bases, with 6 bases lying between them. CDR1 is SGDLS and CDR2 is YYNGEE in the germline V gene. CDR3 length: 15 amino acids.

This chain joins TRBV24-1 and TRBJ2-5; D may be TRBD2 (7 bases). Trimming removed 10 bases at V and 2 bases at J, with 13 bases between. CDR3 length: 13 amino acids. Germline CDR1 and CDR2: KGHDR and SFDVKD. This chain's CDR3 is CATRGGVQETQYF. The CDR3, as DNA: TGTGCCACAAGGGGGGGAGTTCAAGAGACCCAGTACTTC.

This sequence joins TRBV18 and TRBJ1-2, with 9 nucleotides matching TRBD1. The germline gives CDR1 KGHSH, CDR2 LQKENI. Losses at the gene ends were 4 bases for V and 8 bases for J; bases not matched to a gene: 14. CDR3 length equals 16 residues. DNA of the CDR3: TGTGCCAGCTCACGACAGACAGGGGGAGACAGGCGCGGCTACACCTTC. It yields the protein CASSRQTGGDRRGYTF. The variable domain in full, completed from reference TRBV18 and TRBJ1-2, reads NAGVMQNPRHLVRRRGQEARLRCSPMKGHSHVYWYRQLPEEGLKFMVYLQKENIIDESGMPKERFSAEFPKEGPSILRIQQVVRGDSAAYFCASSRQTGGDRRGYTFGSGTRLTVV.

The chain uses TRBV28 and TRBJ2-5; D tentatively reads TRBD1 or TRBD2 (5 bases each). CDR1 MDHEN and CDR2 SYDVKM come from the germline V gene. Trimming cost V 4 bases and J 5 bases, with 17 bases left between them. This CDR3 has 15 amino acids. DNA of the CDR3: TGTGCCAGCAGTTCACCGGGGCACCCCAAGGAGACCCAGTACTTC. As protein: CASSSPGHPKETQYF.

Here the CDR3 DNA reads TGTGCCACCAGTGGCGGGTCAGGGGGAAGGGTTGAAGCTTTCTTT. Its translation: CATSGGSGGRVEAFF. The gene calls are TRBV24-1 and TRBJ1-1; 7 bases are a match to TRBD1. The CDR3 consists of 15 residues. The trim removed 5 bases at V and 7 bases at J, leaving 12 bases unmatched. Germline assignment: CDR1 KGHDR and CDR2 SFDVKD.

This clone was picked up a small number of times. The chain carries TRBV7-6 and TRBJ1-6; 9 bases are shared with TRBD1. With 1 base clipped from V and 9 bases from J, the junction kept 4 bases outside the gene matches. The CDR3 totals 15 residues. The germline gives CDR1 SGHVS, CDR2 FNYEAQ. The DNA for the CDR3 is TGTGCCAGCAGCTTAGGGGGACAGGGCATTTCACCCCTCCACTTT. This codes for CASSLGGQGISPLHF.

The rearrangement links TRBV19 to TRBJ1-5; 11 bases agree with TRBD1. From germline, CDR1 is LNHDA and CDR2 SQIVND (reference sequence). This CDR3 spans 18 amino acids. The V segment lost 6 bases and the J segment 3 bases; nucleotides outside the gene matches: 13. The CDR3 DNA follows: TGTGCCAGTAGGCCGGGACAGGGGGTCCAAGGGGCCAATCAGCCCCAGCATTTT. Translated, it gives CASRPGQGVQGANQPQHF. The full variable domain, with the rest looked up from reference TRBV19 and TRBJ1-5, is DGGITQSPKYLFRKEGQNVTLSCEQNLNHDAMYWYRQDPGQGLRLIYYSQIVNDFQKGDIAEGYSVSREKKESFPLTVTSAQKNPTAFYLCASRPGQGVQGANQPQHFGDGTRLSIL.

This chain uses TRBV30 with TRBJ1-5; maybe TRBD1 (5 bases). CDR3 length: 13 residues. Germline V lookup: CDR1 GTSNPN, CDR2 SVGIG (reference sequence). The V end was cut by 3 bases, the J end by 5 bases, with 11 bases between. The CDR3 protein is CAWRDGGDQPQHF. CDR3 DNA: TGTGCCTGGAGAGACGGGGGGGATCAGCCCCAGCATTTT.

The V gene is TRBV25-1, the J gene TRBJ1-2, with TRBD1 identical over 8 bases. There are 16 residues in the CDR3. V was clipped by 4 bases and J by 1 base; unmatched bases: 8. The germline CDR1 and CDR2 sequences are MGHDK and SYGVNS. The CDR3 DNA follows: TGTGCCAGCAGTGGTACAGGACAGGGACATAACTATGGCTACACCTTC. Protein: CASSGTGQGHNYGYTF.

V usage is TRBV2 and J usage is TRBJ2-7; D is possibly TRBD1 or TRBD2 (5 bases each). The germline CDR1 and CDR2 sequences are SNHLY and FYNNEI. V dropped 5 bases and J dropped 4 bases, with 12 bases sitting between them. The CDR3 has 13 residues. CDR3 loop: CASSWGTAYEQYF. For the CDR3, the DNA is TGTGCCAGCAGTTGGGGGACGGCGTACGAGCAGTACTTC.